This T cell receptor beta chain was obtained from a study of blood T cell repertoires in COVID-19. The method was immunoSEQ multiplex PCR; TCRdb's version includes in-frame clones alone and lacks a portion of them. The table records hundreds of thousands of clones, about 89% of them present only once. V was shortened by 0 bases and J by 2 bases, with 7 bases between the two germline ends. Germline lookup yields CDR1 SGHDT and CDR2 YYEEEE. This CDR3 spans 14 amino acids. This sequence was found in a woman aged 40 to 50 who had recovered from COVID-19. The specimen sequenced was peripheral blood. The J gene is TRBJ2-3, the V gene TRBV5-6; D gene ambiguous. CDR3 in amino acids: CASSLASYTDTQYF. The CDR3 DNA sequence: TGTGCCAGCAGCTTGGCGAGCTACACAGATACGCAGTATTTT.